This is a list of T cell receptor beta chains from one sample in a study of shared clonotypes between healthy human individuals. Profiled with immunoSEQ multiplex PCR; TCRdb holds only in-frame clones, not every one. The sample records over a million clones, about 80% being singletons. The specimen sequenced was memory CD4+ T cells from PBMCs. These receptor sequences come from a man younger than 30 in good health. Some clones in this sample may be carry-over from other donors' samples. Each CDR3 is given with its conserved first and last residue. D genes are given only for firm matches. Expanded clones are given a class, and other clones once, few, many or no size at all.

v_call	clone_size	d_call	j_call	cdr3_aa	cdr3_nt
TRBV4-2	-	-	TRBJ2-1	CASSQGPAGNEQFF	TGTGCCAGCAGCCAAGGCCCGGCGGGCAATGAGCAGTTCTTC
TRBV18	-	TRBD2	TRBJ2-7	CASSPEGRAYEQYF	TGTGCCAGCTCACCAGAAGGGAGGGCCTACGAGCAGTACTTC
TRBV27	-	-	TRBJ1-2	CASSLGRAYGYTF	TGTGCCAGCAGTTTAGGGCGGGCCTATGGCTACACCTTC
TRBV5-4	-	TRBD2	TRBJ2-7	CASSPEGLADYEQYF	TGTGCCAGCAGCCCAGAGGGACTAGCCGACTACGAGCAGTACTTC
TRBV9	-	TRBD1	TRBJ2-7	CASSVDGQGAREQYF	TGTGCCAGCAGCGTGGACGGACAGGGGGCGCGAGAGCAGTACTTC
TRBV14	few	-	TRBJ1-1	CASSRVRDMNTEAFF	TGTGCCAGCAGCCGAGTTCGGGACATGAACACTGAAGCTTTCTTT
TRBV25-1	-	TRBD2	TRBJ2-3	CASSPPLAGVTDTQYF	TGTGCCAGCAGTCCTCCCCTAGCGGGAGTCACAGATACGCAGTATTTT
TRBV4-2	-	TRBD2	TRBJ2-7	CASSPGGASGRIYEQYF	TGTGCCAGCAGCCCCGGTGGAGCTAGCGGGAGGATTTACGAGCAGTACTTC
TRBV9	-	TRBD2	TRBJ2-5	CASSVGASGEVETQYF	TGTGCCAGCAGCGTAGGAGCTAGCGGAGAGGTGGAGACCCAGTACTTC
TRBV2	-	-	TRBJ2-3	CASSSLQGRGYTDTQYF	TGTGCCAGCAGTTCTCTCCAGGGTAGGGGCTACACAGATACGCAGTATTTT
TRBV10-3	-	-	TRBJ1-1	CAISDRQNTEAFF	TGTGCCATCAGTGACCGACAGAACACTGAAGCTTTCTTT
TRBV28	-	-	TRBJ1-5	CASSGGGSGNQPQHF	TGTGCCAGCAGCGGGGGGGGTTCGGGCAATCAGCCCCAGCATTTT
TRBV15	-	TRBD2	TRBJ2-7	CATSRVEGLAGANYEQYF	TGTGCCACCAGCCGGGTTGAGGGACTAGCGGGAGCTAACTACGAGCAGTACTTC
TRBV5-1	-	-	TRBJ1-5	CASSSKNQRGSNQPQHF	TGCGCCAGCAGCTCGAAAAACCAAAGGGGGAGCAATCAGCCCCAGCATTTT
TRBV18	-	TRBD2	TRBJ2-3	CASSPPNSGAATDTQYF	TGTGCCAGCTCACCTCCTAATAGCGGGGCCGCCACAGATACGCAGTATTTT
TRBV5-6	once	-	TRBJ2-6	CASSARRSGANVLTF	TGTGCCAGCAGCGCTAGAAGATCTGGGGCCAACGTCCTGACTTTC
TRBV2	-	-	TRBJ1-5	CASTESVPNNQPQHF	TGTGCCAGCACCGAATCGGTTCCCAACAATCAGCCCCAGCATTTT
TRBV28	-	-	TRBJ2-7	CASRASGKAYEQYF	TGTGCCAGCAGGGCAAGCGGAAAGGCCTACGAGCAGTACTTC
TRBV5-6	-	-	TRBJ1-1	CASSTNRGEAFF	TGTGCCAGCAGCACTAATCGGGGTGAAGCTTTCTTT
TRBV2	-	-	TRBJ1-4	CASRYRGQATNEKLFF	TGTGCCAGCAGATACCGGGGACAAGCAACTAATGAAAAACTGTTTTTT
TRBV10-3	-	-	TRBJ1-3	CAISESGGSGNTIYF	TGTGCCATCAGTGAGTCTGGAGGGTCTGGAAACACCATATATTTT
TRBV19	-	TRBD1	TRBJ1-5	CASSQNRGNQPQHF	TGTGCCAGTAGTCAGAACAGGGGAAATCAGCCCCAGCATTTT
TRBV2	-	TRBD1	TRBJ2-5	CASSLDRGEAQYF	TGTGCCAGCAGTCTCGACAGGGGCGAAGCGCAGTACTTC
TRBV7-9	-	TRBD1	TRBJ1-1	CASSDRGRTEAFF	TGTGCCAGCAGCGACAGGGGGAGGACTGAAGCTTTCTTT
TRBV10-2	many	-	TRBJ1-5	CASCGSSSNQPQHF	TGCGCCAGCTGTGGTTCATCCAGCAATCAGCCCCAGCATTTT
TRBV6-6	-	TRBD1	TRBJ1-1	CASRRQGDTEAFF	TGTGCCAGCCGAAGACAGGGTGACACTGAAGCTTTCTTT
TRBV28	-	-	TRBJ1-4	CASNSVPSEKLFF	TGTGCCAGCAATTCGGTCCCGTCTGAAAAACTGTTTTTT
TRBV6-1	few	TRBD2	TRBJ2-2	CASSESGRGTGELFF	TGTGCCAGCAGTGAGAGCGGGAGGGGCACCGGGGAGCTGTTTTTT
TRBV7-8	-	-	TRBJ1-1	CASSLDVMGGPEGNTEAFF	TGTGCCAGCAGCTTAGACGTTATGGGGGGGCCGGAGGGGAACACTGAAGCTTTCTTT
TRBV19	-	TRBD1	TRBJ1-5	CASRGIEDRVRNQPQHF	TGTGCCAGTAGGGGCATAGAGGACAGGGTTAGGAATCAGCCCCAGCATTTT
TRBV6-1	-	-	TRBJ1-3	CASSGRPGNTIYF	TGTGCCAGCAGTGGCCGGCCTGGAAACACCATATATTTT
TRBV28	-	TRBD2	TRBJ2-4	CASRLAGAGKNIQYF	TGTGCCAGCAGGCTAGCGGGAGCAGGCAAAAACATTCAGTACTTC
TRBV5-4	-	-	TRBJ2-5	CASRNRGGDGETQYF	TGTGCCAGCAGGAACAGGGGAGGTGACGGAGAGACCCAGTACTTC
TRBV5-4	-	-	TRBJ2-3	CASSHGTYTDTQYF	TGTGCCAGCAGCCATGGGACCTACACAGATACGCAGTATTTT
TRBV7-6	-	TRBD2	TRBJ2-1	CASIGGGHSSFNEQFF	TGTGCCAGCATCGGGGGGGGACACAGCTCCTTCAATGAGCAGTTCTTC
TRBV15	-	-	TRBJ2-2	CATEGEPGIGELFF	TGTGCCACCGAAGGGGAGCCCGGGATCGGGGAGCTGTTTTTT
TRBV15	-	TRBD1	TRBJ2-1	CATSRDRGQAHEQFF	TGTGCCACCAGCAGAGATCGGGGACAGGCGCATGAGCAGTTCTTC
TRBV6-4	-	-	TRBJ1-2	CASSAEPGAGYGYTF	TGTGCCAGCAGTGCCGAGCCGGGGGCAGGCTATGGCTACACCTTC
TRBV7-6	-	-	TRBJ2-7	CASSLGAGPSYEQYF	TGTGCCAGCAGCTTAGGGGCAGGGCCATCCTACGAGCAGTACTTC
TRBV27	-	-	TRBJ2-7	CASTLRQGGYEQYF	TGTGCCAGCACCTTAAGGCAGGGGGGTTACGAGCAGTACTTC
TRBV28	once	-	TRBJ2-7	CASSLRQGGIYEQYF	TGTGCCAGCAGTTTGAGGCAGGGTGGGATTTACGAGCAGTACTTC
TRBV30	-	-	TRBJ2-1	CAWSIDSRSKDEQFF	TGTGCCTGGAGTATCGACAGCCGCTCCAAGGATGAGCAGTTCTTC